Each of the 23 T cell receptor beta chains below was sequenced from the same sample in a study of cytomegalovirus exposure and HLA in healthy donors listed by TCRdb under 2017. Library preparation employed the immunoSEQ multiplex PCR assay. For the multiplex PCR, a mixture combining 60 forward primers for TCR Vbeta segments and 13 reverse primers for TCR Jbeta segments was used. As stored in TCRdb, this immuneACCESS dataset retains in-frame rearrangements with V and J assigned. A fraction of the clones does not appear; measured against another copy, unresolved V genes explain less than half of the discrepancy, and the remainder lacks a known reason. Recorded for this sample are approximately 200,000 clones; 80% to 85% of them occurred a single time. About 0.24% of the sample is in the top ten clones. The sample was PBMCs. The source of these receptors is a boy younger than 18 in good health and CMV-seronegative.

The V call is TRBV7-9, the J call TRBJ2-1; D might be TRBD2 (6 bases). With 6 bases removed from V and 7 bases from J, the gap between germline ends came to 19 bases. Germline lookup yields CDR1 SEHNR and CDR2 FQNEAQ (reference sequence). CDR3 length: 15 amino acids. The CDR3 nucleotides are TGTGCCAGCAGTCGGGCGGGGTCCTTCGTTAATGAGCAGTTCTTC. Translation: CASSRAGSFVNEQFF.

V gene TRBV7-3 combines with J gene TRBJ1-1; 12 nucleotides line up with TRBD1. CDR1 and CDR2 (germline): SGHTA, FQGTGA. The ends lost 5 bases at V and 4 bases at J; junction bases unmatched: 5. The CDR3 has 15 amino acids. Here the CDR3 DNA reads TGTGCCAGCAGCCCCGTGGGACAGGGGGCCACTGAAGCTTTCTTT. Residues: CASSPVGQGATEAFF.

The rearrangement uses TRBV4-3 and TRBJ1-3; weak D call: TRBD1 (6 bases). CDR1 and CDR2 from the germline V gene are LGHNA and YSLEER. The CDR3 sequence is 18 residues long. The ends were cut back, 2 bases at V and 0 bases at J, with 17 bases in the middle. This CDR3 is CASSQMVLGQNSGNTIYF. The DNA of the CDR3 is TGCGCCAGCAGCCAAATGGTCCTAGGACAGAACTCTGGAAACACCATATATTTT.

This CDR3 reads CASSQRIQGAHEQYF. CDR3 coding DNA: TGCGCCAGCAGCCAAAGAATACAGGGGGCCCACGAGCAGTACTTC. This chain connects TRBV4-3 to TRBJ2-5; 9 positions agree with TRBD1. The end of the DNA aligns better with TRBJ2-7, so the J call may be wrong. The CDR3 length is 15 residues. Germline CDR1 LGHNA, CDR2 YSLEER.

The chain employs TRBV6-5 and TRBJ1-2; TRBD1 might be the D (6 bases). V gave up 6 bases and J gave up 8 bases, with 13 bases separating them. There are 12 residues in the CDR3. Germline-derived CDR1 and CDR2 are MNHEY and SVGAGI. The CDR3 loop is CASRQTGRGYTF. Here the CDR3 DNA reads TGTGCCAGCAGACAAACAGGGCGAGGCTACACCTTC.

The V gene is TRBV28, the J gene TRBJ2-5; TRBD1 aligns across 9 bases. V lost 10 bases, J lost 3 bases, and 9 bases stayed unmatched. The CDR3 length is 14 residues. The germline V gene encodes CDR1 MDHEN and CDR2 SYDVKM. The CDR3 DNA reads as TGTGCCACTTGGACAGGGGCCTTCGAAGAGACCCAGTACTTC. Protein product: CATWTGAFEETQYF. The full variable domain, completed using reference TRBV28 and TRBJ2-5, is DVKVTQSSRYLVKRTGEKVFLECVQDMDHENMFWYRQDPGLGLRLIYFSYDVKMKEKGDIPEGYSVSREKKERFSLILESASTNQTSMYLCATWTGAFEETQYFGPGTRLLVL.

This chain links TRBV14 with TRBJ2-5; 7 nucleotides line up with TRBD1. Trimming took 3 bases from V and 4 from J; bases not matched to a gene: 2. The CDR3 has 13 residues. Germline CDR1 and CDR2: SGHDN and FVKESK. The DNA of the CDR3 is TGTGCCAGCAGCCACAGGACAGGAGAGACCCAGTACTTC. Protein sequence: CASSHRTGETQYF.

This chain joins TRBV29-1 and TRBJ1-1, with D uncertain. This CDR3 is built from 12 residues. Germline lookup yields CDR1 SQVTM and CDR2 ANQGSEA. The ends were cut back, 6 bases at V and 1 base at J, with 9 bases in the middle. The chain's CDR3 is CSVLTGNTEAFF. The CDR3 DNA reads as TGCAGCGTACTGACGGGGAACACTGAAGCTTTCTTT.

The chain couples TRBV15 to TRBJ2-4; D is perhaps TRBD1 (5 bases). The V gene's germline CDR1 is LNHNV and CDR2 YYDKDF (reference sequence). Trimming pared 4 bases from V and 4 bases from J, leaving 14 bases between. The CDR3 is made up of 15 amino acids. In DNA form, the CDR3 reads TGTGCCACCAGCAAGATTGGGGCAGAGAAAAACATTCAGTACTTC. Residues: CATSKIGAEKNIQYF.

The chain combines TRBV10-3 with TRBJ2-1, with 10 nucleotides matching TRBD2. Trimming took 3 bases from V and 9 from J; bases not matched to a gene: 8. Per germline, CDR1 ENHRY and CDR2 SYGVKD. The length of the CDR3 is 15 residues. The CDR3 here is CAISDLVAGGGEQFF. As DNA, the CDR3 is TGTGCCATCAGTGATTTGGTAGCGGGAGGCGGTGAGCAGTTCTTC.

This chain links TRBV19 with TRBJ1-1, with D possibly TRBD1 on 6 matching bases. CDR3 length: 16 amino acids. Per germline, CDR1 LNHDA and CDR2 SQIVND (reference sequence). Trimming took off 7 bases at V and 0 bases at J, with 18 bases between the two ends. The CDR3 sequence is CASIRWGGPVNTEAFF. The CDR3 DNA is TGTGCCAGTATCCGCTGGGGGGGGCCAGTGAACACTGAAGCTTTCTTT.

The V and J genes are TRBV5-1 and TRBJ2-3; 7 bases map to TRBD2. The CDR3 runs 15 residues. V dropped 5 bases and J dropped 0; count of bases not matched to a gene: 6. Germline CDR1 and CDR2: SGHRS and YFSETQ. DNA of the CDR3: TGCGCCAGCAGGCGGGGGATCCCTAGCACAGATACGCAGTATTTT. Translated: CASRRGIPSTDTQYF.

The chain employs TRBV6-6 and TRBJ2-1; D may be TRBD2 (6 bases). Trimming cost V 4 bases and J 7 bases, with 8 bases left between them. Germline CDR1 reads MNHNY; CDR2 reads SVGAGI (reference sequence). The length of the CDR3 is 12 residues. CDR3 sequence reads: CASSSLANEQFF. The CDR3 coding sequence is TGTGCCAGCAGTTCCCTAGCGAATGAGCAGTTCTTC.

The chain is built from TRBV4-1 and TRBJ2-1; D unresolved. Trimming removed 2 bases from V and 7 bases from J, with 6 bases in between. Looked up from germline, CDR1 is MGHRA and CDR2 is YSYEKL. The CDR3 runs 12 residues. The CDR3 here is CASSQSRNEQFF. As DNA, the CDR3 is TGCGCCAGCAGCCAATCCCGGAATGAGCAGTTCTTC.

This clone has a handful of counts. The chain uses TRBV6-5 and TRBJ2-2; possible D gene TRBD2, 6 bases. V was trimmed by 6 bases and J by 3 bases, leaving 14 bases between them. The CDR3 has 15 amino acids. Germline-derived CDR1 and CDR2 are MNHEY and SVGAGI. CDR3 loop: CASRPGGPDTGELFF. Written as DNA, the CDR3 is TGTGCCAGCAGACCCGGGGGACCCGACACCGGGGAGCTGTTTTTT.

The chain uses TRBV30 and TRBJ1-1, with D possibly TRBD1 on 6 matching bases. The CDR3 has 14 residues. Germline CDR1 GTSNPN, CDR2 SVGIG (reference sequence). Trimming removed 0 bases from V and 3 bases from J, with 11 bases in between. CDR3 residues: CAWSVRQADTEAFF. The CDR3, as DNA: TGTGCCTGGAGTGTGCGACAGGCAGACACTGAAGCTTTCTTT.

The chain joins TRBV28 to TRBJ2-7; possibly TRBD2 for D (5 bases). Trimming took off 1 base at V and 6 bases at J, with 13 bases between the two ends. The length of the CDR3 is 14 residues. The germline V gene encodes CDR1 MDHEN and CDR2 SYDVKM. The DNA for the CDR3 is TGTGCCAGCAGTTTATCGCGCGGACTTAGCGAGCAGTACTTC. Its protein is CASSLSRGLSEQYF.

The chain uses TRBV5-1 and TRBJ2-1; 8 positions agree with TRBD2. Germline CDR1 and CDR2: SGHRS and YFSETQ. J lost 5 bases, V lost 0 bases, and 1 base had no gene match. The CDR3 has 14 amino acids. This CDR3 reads CASSLAGGHNEQFF. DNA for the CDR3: TGCGCCAGCAGCTTGGCGGGGGGGCACAATGAGCAGTTCTTC.

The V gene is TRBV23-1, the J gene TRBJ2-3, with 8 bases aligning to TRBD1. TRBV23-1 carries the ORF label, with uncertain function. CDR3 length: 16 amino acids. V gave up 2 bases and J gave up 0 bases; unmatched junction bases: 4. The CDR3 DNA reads TGCGCCAGCAGTCAACCTCAGGGGGCTAGCACAGATACGCAGTATTTT. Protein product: CASSQPQGASTDTQYF.

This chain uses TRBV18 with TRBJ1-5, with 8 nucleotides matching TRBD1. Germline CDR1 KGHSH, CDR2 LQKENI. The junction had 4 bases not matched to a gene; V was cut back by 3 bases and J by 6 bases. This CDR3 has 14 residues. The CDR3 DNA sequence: TGTGCCAGCTCACCGACAGGGGAGGGTCAGCCCCAGCATTTT. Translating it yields CASSPTGEGQPQHF.

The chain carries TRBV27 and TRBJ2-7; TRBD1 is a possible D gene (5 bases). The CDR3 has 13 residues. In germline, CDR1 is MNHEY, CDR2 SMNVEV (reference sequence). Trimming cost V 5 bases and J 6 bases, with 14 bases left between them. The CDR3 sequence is CASSPHRLGEQYF. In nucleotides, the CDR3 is TGTGCCAGCAGTCCCCACAGGTTGGGCGAGCAGTACTTC.

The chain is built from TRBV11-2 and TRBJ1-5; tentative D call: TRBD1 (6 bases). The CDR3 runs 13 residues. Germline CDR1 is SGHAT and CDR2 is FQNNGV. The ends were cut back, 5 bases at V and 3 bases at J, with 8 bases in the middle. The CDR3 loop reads CASSTGLNQPQHF. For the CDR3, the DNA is TGTGCCAGCAGCACAGGGCTCAATCAGCCCCAGCATTTT.

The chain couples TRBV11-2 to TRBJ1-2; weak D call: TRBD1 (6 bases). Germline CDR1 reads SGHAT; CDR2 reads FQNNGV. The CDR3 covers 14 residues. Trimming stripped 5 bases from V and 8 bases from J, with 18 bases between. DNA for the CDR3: TGTGCCAGCAGCCAGGGAGGGGGGACTAGGGGCTACACCTTC. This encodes CASSQGGGTRGYTF. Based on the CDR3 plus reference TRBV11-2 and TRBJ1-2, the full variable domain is EAGVAQSPRYKIIEKRQSVAFWCNPISGHATLYWYQQILGQGPKLLIQFQNNGVVDDSQLPKDRFSAERLKGVDSTLKIQPAKLEDSAVYLCASSQGGGTRGYTFGSGTRLTVV.